The clone carrying this T cell receptor (beta chain) came up once. Original handling: Amplified reference gene primers provided the basis for estimating nucleated cell counts. Only in-frame clones appear in the TCRdb table, and some are missing; sequencing was by immunoSEQ multiplex PCR. The V and J calls and the clone size are those of that table, but D and trimming were determined from the DNA. The sample carries roughly 140,000 clones, about 83% recorded once. The length of the CDR3 is 13 residues. From germline, CDR1 is SNHLY and CDR2 FYNNEI. Trimming removed 10 bases from V and 3 bases from J; junction bases left unmatched: 6. The data are from a study of blood T cell repertoires in COVID-19. Study-level background: From T cells, B-cell-depleted T cells, or PBMCs came the material, which was cDNA or gDNA.

The sequencing input was peripheral blood. The V and J genes are TRBV2 and TRBJ2-7, with TRBD1 matching over 10 bases. The receptor was derived from a woman in her 40s with acute or convalescent COVID-19. The CDR3 loop reads CATLRDRGYEQYF. In DNA, the CDR3 is TGTGCCACACTCCGGGACAGGGGCTACGAGCAGTACTTC.